This T cell receptor beta chain was sequenced for a study of T cell responses to AZD1222 COVID-19 vaccine. Broader study findings: Sampling captured repertoires only after the peak T cell response.

From germline, CDR1 is SGHVS and CDR2 FNYEAQ. The V and J ends lost 5 bases and 6 bases respectively, with 13 bases between them. The CDR3 length is 14 residues. The data were produced by immunoSEQ multiplex PCR, yet TCRdb's version contains in-frame clones alone and is incomplete. The sample yields roughly 130,000 clones, roughly 92% seen once. About this clone: Its antigen remains unknown.

Sequencing used peripheral blood, obtained on day 0 of AZD1222 vaccination. The TCR comes from an adult in good health. This chain connects TRBV7-6 to TRBJ2-2; the D is unclear. The CDR3 DNA reads TGTGCCAGCAGCCCCGGAACAAAAGCCGGGGAGCTGTTTTTT. This sequence encodes CASSPGTKAGELFF. Combining the CDR3 with reference TRBV7-6 and TRBJ2-2 gives the whole variable domain GAGVSQSPRYKVTKRGQDVALRCDPISGHVSLYWYRQALGQGPEFLTYFNYEAQQDKSGLPNDRFSAERPEGSISTLTIQRTEQRDSAMYRCASSPGTKAGELFFGEGSRLTVL.